Sequencing of this T cell receptor (beta chain) was carried out in a study of T cell responses to AZD1222 COVID-19 vaccine. In the study overall: Analyses pooled second doses at about 4 or about 12 weeks.

V lost 4 bases to trimming and J lost 5 bases, with 11 bases between them. Germline CDR1 reads MGHRA; CDR2 reads YSYEKL. CDR3 length: 14 amino acids. On this clone itself: What it binds is unknown.

Assay used: immunoSEQ multiplex PCR; TCRdb lists only in-frame clones, some missing. The top ten hold 20% of the sample, which has over 90,000 clones, 88% seen once. Study-level findings and limits: Clonal diversity may have been underestimated in mostly white British donors. CD4 TCRs associated with vaccination spanned spike, dominating at 160-218 and 743-854.

The input for sequencing was peripheral blood, taken on day 0 of AZD1222 vaccination. The receptor's source is an adult in good health. V gene TRBV4-1 combines with J gene TRBJ1-4, with no clear D. The CDR3 is CASSPGELNEKLFF. The CDR3 DNA follows: TGCGCCAGCAGCCCCGGGGAATTAAATGAAAAACTGTTTTTT.